This T cell receptor beta chain emerged from a study of blood T cell repertoires in COVID-19. From germline, CDR1 is MNHEY and CDR2 SVGAGI. This CDR3 region has 15 residues. J gave up 5 bases and V 7 bases, and 6 bases lay outside the gene matches. How the authors handled the data: Amplification of reference gene primers provided the estimated nucleated cell counts. The assay was immunoSEQ multiplex PCR, and TCRdb's table has in-frame clones only and misses some. D and trimming come from the DNA, and the V and J calls and clone size come from that table. Of roughly 49,000 clones in the sample, roughly 83% were seen once.

This chain uses TRBV6-5 with TRBJ1-6; 9 nucleotides line up with TRBD1. The sequence was obtained from a man aged 50-59 years with active COVID-19. The sample comprised peripheral blood. CDR3 nucleotide sequence: TGTGCCAGCAACCTGGACAGGGGCCATAATTCACCCCTCCACTTT. Its translation: CASNLDRGHNSPLHF.